This TCR beta chain was retrieved from a study of blood T cell repertoires in COVID-19. Study information: The study drew acute and convalescent COVID-19 samples from the United States, Italy and Spain.

Profiling relied on immunoSEQ multiplex PCR, and the TCRdb table lists in-frame clones only, not all of them. The repertoire has some 200,000 clones, 92% of them found once; the top ten carry under 1.5%. The CDR3 extends over 13 amino acids. Looked up from germline, CDR1 is MNHEY and CDR2 is SVGAGI. Losses at the gene ends were 5 bases for V and 7 bases for J; bases not matched to a gene: 7. This clone appeared once. Material for sequencing was peripheral blood. The origin of this receptor is a man younger than 40 with acute or convalescent COVID-19. V usage is TRBV6-5 and J usage is TRBJ2-7; 8 bases map to TRBD1. CDR3 in amino acids: CASSRQGLWEQYF. CDR3 bases: TGTGCCAGCAGTCGACAGGGGTTGTGGGAGCAGTACTTC.